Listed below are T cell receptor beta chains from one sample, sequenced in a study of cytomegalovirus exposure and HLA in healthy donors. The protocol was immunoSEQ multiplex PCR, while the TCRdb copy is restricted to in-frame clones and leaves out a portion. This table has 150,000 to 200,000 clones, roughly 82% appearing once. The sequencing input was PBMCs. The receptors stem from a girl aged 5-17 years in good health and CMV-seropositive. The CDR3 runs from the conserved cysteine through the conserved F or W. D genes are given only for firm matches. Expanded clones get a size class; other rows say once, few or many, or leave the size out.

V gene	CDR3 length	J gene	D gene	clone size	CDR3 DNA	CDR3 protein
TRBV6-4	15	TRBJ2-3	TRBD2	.	TGTGCCAGCAGTGAAGCTAGCGGGGGAGGAGATACGCAGTATTTT	CASSEASGGGDTQYF
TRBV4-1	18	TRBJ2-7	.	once	TGCGCCAGCAGCCAAGACGCCCGGACAGAACCCCTCTCCTACGAGCAGTACTTC	CASSQDARTEPLSYEQYF
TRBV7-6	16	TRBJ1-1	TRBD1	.	TGTGCCAGCAGCTTCCCAACCGGGACAGTGAACACTGAAGCTTTCTTT	CASSFPTGTVNTEAFF
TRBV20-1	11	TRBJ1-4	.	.	TGCAGTGCTAGAAGCCTAGAAAAACTGTTTTTT	CSARSLEKLFF
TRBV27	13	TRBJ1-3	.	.	TGTGCCAGCAGTCCCCTTGTGGGAAACACCATATATTTT	CASSPLVGNTIYF
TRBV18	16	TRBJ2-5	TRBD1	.	TGTGCCAGCTCACAACCGGGACAGGGGCCGAGGGAGACCCAGTACTTC	CASSQPGQGPRETQYF
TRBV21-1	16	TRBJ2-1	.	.	TGTGCCAGCATCCGGACTAGCGGGGGGGCGAGCGATGAGCAGTTCTTC	CASIRTSGGASDEQFF
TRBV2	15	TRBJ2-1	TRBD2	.	TGTGCCAGCAGGGGCCTAGCGGGAGGGGTCAATGAGCAGTTCTTC	CASRGLAGGVNEQFF
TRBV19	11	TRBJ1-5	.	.	TGTGCCAGTAGTAGTGAGGGGCCCCAGCATTTT	CASSSEGPQHF
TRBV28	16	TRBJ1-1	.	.	TGTGCCAGCAATGTTGGTGCAGGGCCCTTGAACACTGAGGCTTTCTTT	CASNVGAGPLNTEAFF
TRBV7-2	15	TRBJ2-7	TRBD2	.	TGTGCCAGCAGCTTAGTTTCGTCTAGCGGGTACGAGCAGTACTTC	CASSLVSSSGYEQYF
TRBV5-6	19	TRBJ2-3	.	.	TGTGCCAGCAGCTTGGGGCAGTATTGGAGTAGCCGGGTAACAGATACGCAGTATTTT	CASSLGQYWSSRVTDTQYF
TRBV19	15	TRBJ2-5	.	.	TGTGCCAGTAGTATAGATATTGGGGGGCAAGAGACCCAGTACTTC	CASSIDIGGQETQYF
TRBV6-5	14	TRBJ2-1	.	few	TGTGCCAGCAGTTCCAACTCCATCGACAATGAGCAGTTCTTC	CASSSNSIDNEQFF
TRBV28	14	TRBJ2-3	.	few	TGTGCCAGCAGTTTACAGTCTAGCACAGATACGCAGTATTTT	CASSLQSSTDTQYF
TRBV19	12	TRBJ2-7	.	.	TGTGCCAGTAGTGCAGTCGGGTTCGAGCAGTACTTC	CASSAVGFEQYF
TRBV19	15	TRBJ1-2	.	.	TGTGCCAGTAGTCTAACGGGGGGGACCAGCTATGGCTACACCTTC	CASSLTGGTSYGYTF
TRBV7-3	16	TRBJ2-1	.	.	TGTGCCAGCAGCGCGGCGGTACCGGGGGTTGGTAATGAGCAGTTCTTC	CASSAAVPGVGNEQFF
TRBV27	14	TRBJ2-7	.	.	TGTGCCAGCAGCCTTAGGGCAGGGATCTACGAGCAGTACTTC	CASSLRAGIYEQYF
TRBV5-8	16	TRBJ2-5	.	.	TGTGCCAGCAGCTTACGCCGTCCGGGACAAGAAGAGACCCAGTACTTC	CASSLRRPGQEETQYF
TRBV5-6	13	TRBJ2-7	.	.	TGTGCCAGCAGCTTTGGAACAGCCTACGAGCAGTACTTC	CASSFGTAYEQYF
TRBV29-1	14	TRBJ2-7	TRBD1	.	TGCAGCGTTGAAGACCGGGACAGGCAATACGAGCAGTACTTC	CSVEDRDRQYEQYF
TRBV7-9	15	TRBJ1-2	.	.	TGTGCCAGCAGCCAGGAGGCTCAGCTAAACTATGGCTACACCTTC	CASSQEAQLNYGYTF
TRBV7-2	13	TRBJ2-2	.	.	TGTGCCAGCAGCTCCGACAGCACCGGGGAGCTGTTTTTT	CASSSDSTGELFF
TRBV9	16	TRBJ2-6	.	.	TGTGCCAGCAGCGTAGGGACAGCATCTGGGGCCAACGTCCTGACTTTC	CASSVGTASGANVLTF
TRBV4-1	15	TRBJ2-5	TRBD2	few	TGCGCCAGCAGCCGGGGACTAGCGGGAGGGGAGACCCAGTACTTC	CASSRGLAGGETQYF
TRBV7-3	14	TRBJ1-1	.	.	TGTGCCAGCAGCTCCCACCCCGGGGGCACTGAAGCTTTCTTT	CASSSHPGGTEAFF
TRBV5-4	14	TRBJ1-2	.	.	TGTGCCAGCAGTCCCGCCCTAGCTAACTATGGCTACACCTTC	CASSPALANYGYTF
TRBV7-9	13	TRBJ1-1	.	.	TGTGCCAGCAGCTTAGCAGGGAGTCGTGCCGCTTTCTTT	CASSLAGSRAAFF
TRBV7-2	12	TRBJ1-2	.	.	TGTGCCAGCAGCTTGAGGGACTATGGCTACACCTTC	CASSLRDYGYTF
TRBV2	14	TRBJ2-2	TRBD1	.	TGTGCCAGCAGCGACGCAGGGGGCACCGGGGAGCTGTTTTTT	CASSDAGGTGELFF
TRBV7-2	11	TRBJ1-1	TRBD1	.	TGTGCCAGCGGGACAGCCACCGAAGCTTTCTTT	CASGTATEAFF
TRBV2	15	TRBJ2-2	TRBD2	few	TGTGCCAGCATTCCGCGGGGGGCTGCTTCCGGGGAGCTGTTTTTT	CASIPRGAASGELFF
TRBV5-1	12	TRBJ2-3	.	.	TGCGCCAGCAGCCTAGTAACAGATACGCAGTATTTT	CASSLVTDTQYF
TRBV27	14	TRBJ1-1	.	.	TGTGCCAGCAGTCCCCGCTCAGGGTACACTGAAGCTTTCTTT	CASSPRSGYTEAFF
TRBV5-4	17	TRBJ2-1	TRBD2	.	TGTGCCAGCAGCGTTAAACTAGCGGAAAGCTCCTACAATGAGCAGTTCTTC	CASSVKLAESSYNEQFF
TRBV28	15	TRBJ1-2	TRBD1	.	TGTGCCAGCAGTTCTCAACAGGGGGCTAACTATGGCTACACCTTC	CASSSQQGANYGYTF
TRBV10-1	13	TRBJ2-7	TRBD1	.	TGCGCCAGCAGTGACGGGACAGGGGACGAGCAGTACTTC	CASSDGTGDEQYF
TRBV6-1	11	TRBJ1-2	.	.	TGTGCCAGCGGCGCAGGAGGCGGCTACACCTTC	CASGAGGGYTF
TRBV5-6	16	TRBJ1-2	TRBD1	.	TGTGCCAGCAAATCGGGAGGGGGCTCTTTTAACTATGGCTACACCTTC	CASKSGGGSFNYGYTF
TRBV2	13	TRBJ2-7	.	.	TGTGCCAACAGACAGGCAAGAAGTTACGAGCAGTACTTC	CANRQARSYEQYF
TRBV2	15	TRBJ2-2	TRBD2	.	TGTGCCAGCACCCCGGGGGGGGCCGGGGCCGGGGAGCTGTTTTTT	CASTPGGAGAGELFF
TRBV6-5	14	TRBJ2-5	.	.	TGTGCCAGCAGTTACTTCTCGAGTCTCGAGACCCAGTACTTC	CASSYFSSLETQYF
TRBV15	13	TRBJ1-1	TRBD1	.	TGTGCCACCAGCGGGGACAGGAACACTGAAGCTTTCTTT	CATSGDRNTEAFF
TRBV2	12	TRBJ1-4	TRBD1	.	TGTGCCACCGGGACAGGGGGGGAAAAACTGTTTTTT	CATGTGGEKLFF
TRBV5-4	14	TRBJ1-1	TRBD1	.	TGTGCCAGCAGCCCTCCCGGGACAGGGGCCGAAGCTTTCTTT	CASSPPGTGAEAFF
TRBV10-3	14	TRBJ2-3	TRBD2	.	TGTGCCATCAGGCAAGCGGGGAGCACAGATACGCAGTATTTT	CAIRQAGSTDTQYF
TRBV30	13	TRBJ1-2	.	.	TGTGCCTGTCCCCATGGGGGGGTCTATGGCTACACCTTC	CACPHGGVYGYTF
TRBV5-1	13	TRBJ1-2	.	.	TGCGCCAGCTACCAAACAGGGAACTATGGCTACACCTTC	CASYQTGNYGYTF